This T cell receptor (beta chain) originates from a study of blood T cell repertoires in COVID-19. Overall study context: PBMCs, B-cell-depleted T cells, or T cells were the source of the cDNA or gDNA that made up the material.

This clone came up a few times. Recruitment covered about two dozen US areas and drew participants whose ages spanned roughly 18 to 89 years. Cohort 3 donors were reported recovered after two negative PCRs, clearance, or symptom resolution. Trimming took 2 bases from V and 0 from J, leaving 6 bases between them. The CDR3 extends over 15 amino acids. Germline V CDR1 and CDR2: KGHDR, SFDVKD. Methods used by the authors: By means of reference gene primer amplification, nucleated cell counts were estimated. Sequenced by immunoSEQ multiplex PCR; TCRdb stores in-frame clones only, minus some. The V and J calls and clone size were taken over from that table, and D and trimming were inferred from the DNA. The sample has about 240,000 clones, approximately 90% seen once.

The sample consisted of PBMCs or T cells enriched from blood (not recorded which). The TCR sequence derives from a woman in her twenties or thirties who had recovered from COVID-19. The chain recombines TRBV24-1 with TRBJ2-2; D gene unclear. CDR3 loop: CATSDWAANTGELFF. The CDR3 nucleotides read TGTGCCACCAGTGATTGGGCAGCGAACACCGGGGAGCTGTTTTTT.